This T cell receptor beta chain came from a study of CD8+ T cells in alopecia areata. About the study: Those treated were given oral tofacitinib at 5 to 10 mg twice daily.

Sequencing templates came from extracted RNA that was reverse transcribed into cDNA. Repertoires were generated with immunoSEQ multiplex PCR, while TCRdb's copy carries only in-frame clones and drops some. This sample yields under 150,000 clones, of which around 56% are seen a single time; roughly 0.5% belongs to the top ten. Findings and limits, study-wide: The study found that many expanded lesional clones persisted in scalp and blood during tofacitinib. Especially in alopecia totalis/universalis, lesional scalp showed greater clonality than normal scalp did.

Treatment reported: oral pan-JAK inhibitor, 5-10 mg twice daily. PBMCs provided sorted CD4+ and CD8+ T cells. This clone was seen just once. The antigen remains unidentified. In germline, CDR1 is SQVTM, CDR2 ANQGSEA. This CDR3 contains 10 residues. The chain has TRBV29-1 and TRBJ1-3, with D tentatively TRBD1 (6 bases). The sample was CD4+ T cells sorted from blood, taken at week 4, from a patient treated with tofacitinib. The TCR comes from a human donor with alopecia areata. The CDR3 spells CTGEANTIYF. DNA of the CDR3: TGCACAGGGGAGGCAAACACCATATATTTT.